These 5 T cell receptor beta chains share one sample of origin, sequenced in a study of tumor-infiltrating lymphocytes in primary liver carcinoma. Production of TCR beta cDNA used around 0.45 ug total RNA together with a constant-region primer. Three rounds of nested multiplex PCR with slightly modified ARM-PCR produced TCR beta libraries. Both of the initial two PCR rounds ran for nine to ten cycles and employed TRBV1-TRBV30 forward primers alongside a C-beta reverse primer. MiXCR was run by TCRdb on the multiplex PCR reads, yielding one entry per CDR3 protein. This sample yields about 310,000 distinct CDR3 sequences, of which nearly 60% are seen a single time; approximately 15% belongs to the top ten. Alongside blood RNA obtained from unsorted whole blood, germline DNA was also extracted. What was sequenced was peripheral blood. The source is a woman aged 25 to 39 with primary liver carcinoma and hepatitis B virus infection.

In the case of this clonotype: One base away lies a much larger clone, so this may be a sequencing read error. The chain joins TRBV7-8 to TRBJ2-1; D gene ambiguous. In germline, CDR1 is SGHVS, CDR2 FQNEAQ. The CDR3 runs to 15 residues. The V gene lost 6 bases and the J gene lost 1 base, with 13 bases spanning the gap. The CDR3 region has the DNA TGTGCCAGCAGTCCTACAAAGGGTTCCTACAATGAGCAGTTCTTC. It is translated as CASSPTKGSYNEQFF.

This clonotype appeared a single time. A much larger clone is a single base away; this may be a read error. The rearrangement links TRBV4-2 to TRBJ2-7; D is possibly TRBD2 (5 bases). Germline-derived CDR1 and CDR2 are LGHNA and YNFKEQ. There are 16 residues in the CDR3. Trimming took 4 bases from V and 2 from J, leaving 18 bases between them. CDR3 bases: TGTGCCAGCAGCCCGAGGGCCGGTAGTTCTCCCTACGAGCAGTACTTC. As protein: CASSPRAGSSPYEQYF.

Concerning this clonotype: Mismatch with germline at one junction end may stem from a read error. The chain has TRBV11-2 and TRBJ2-7, with D possibly being TRBD2 (6 bases). The germline CDR1 and CDR2 sequences are SGHAT and FQNNGV. The CDR3 is 15 residues long. CDR3 residues: CASSVAGRGTYEQHF. In DNA, the CDR3 is TGTGCCAGCAGCGTTGCCGGGAGAGGGACGTACGAGCAGCACTTC.

A word on this clonotype: A much larger clone differs by one base, so this may be a read error. The V gene is TRBV6-5, the J gene TRBJ2-3; 9 nucleotides line up with TRBD2. This CDR3 has 18 residues. CDR1 is MNHEY and CDR2 is SVGAGI in the germline V gene. DNA for the CDR3: TGTACCAGCAGTTCGCCTTCCTATACTAGCGGGAGCACAGATACGCAGTATTTT. Amino acids: CTSSSPSYTSGSTDTQYF.

This clonotype was seen more than once but under ten times. The J gene is TRBJ2-7, the V gene TRBV12-3 or TRBV12-4; TRBD1 matches 8 bases. The CDR3 extends over 14 amino acids. J gave up 2 bases and V 1 base, and 1 base lay outside the gene matches. The CDR3 sequence is CASSLGTGTYEQYF. The DNA for the CDR3 is TGTGCCAGCAGTTTAGGGACAGGGACCTACGAGCAGTACTTC.